This TCR beta chain was documented in a study of blood T cell repertoires in COVID-19. In the study's own analysis: Scientists estimated how many nucleated cells there were by amplifying reference gene primers. Using immunoSEQ multiplex PCR, the repertoire was profiled, and TCRdb retains in-frame clones only, with some absent. For V, J and clone size, that table is used; D and trimming come from the DNA. This sample has over 200,000 clones, with approximately 84% found just once. V lost 4 bases and J lost 5, with 18 bases in between. The CDR3 length is 16 residues. CDR1 and CDR2 from the germline V gene are SGHDN and FVKESK.

The sequence was collected from a woman aged 50 to 65 with active or convalescent COVID-19. V gene TRBV14 combines with J gene TRBJ2-1, with D possibly matching TRBD2 (5 bases). The source material was peripheral blood. Here the CDR3 DNA reads TGTGCCAGCAGCCTCCCGGCGGGTCAGGCGCACAATGAGCAGTTCTTC. The encoded protein is CASSLPAGQAHNEQFF. Based on the CDR3 plus reference TRBV14 and TRBJ2-1, the full variable domain is EAGVTQFPSHSVIEKGQTVTLRCDPISGHDNLYWYRRVMGKEIKFLLHFVKESKQDESGMPNNRFLAERTGGTYSTLKVQPAELEDSGVYFCASSLPAGQAHNEQFFGPGTRLTVL.